The clone carrying this T cell receptor (beta chain) was counted between two and nine times. Its specificity is not known. Gene labels here are mouse ones. This specimen belongs to a study of tissue T cells after allogeneic stem cell transplantation. Regarding the study as a whole: Sampling depth was limited, and the cohort was small and clinically varied. Motif-based clustering found tissue-specific repertoire signatures shared across patients, though few clones were shared.

As for time point: mouse harvest day 14 after allogeneic transplant. The graft held 10^6 splenic CD5+ T cells and 10^7 T-cell-depleted bone marrow cells. The repertoire was sequenced with immunoSEQ multiplex PCR; TCRdb's copy has only in-frame clones and lacks some. Of about 5,900 clones in the sample, 40% to 60% were seen once. The clonotype comes from a female BALB/c mouse given C57BL/6 T cells with graft-versus-host disease after an allogeneic hematopoietic cell transplant. What was sequenced was gut tissue.

The sequenced CDR3 bases are TGTGCCAGCAGCCCTGACATCTCCTATGAACAGTAC. Its protein is CASSPDISYEQY. The CDR3, in full, reads CASSPDISYEQYF. The rearrangement links TRBV15 to TRBJ2-7; D is undetermined. The read comes to an end 1 residue before the CDR3 does, leaving the germline J gene to fill in the end. The CDR3 is 13 amino acids. V was shortened by 6 bases and J by 0 bases, with 9 bases between the two germline ends. The germline gives CDR1 SGHND, CDR2 FRSKSL.